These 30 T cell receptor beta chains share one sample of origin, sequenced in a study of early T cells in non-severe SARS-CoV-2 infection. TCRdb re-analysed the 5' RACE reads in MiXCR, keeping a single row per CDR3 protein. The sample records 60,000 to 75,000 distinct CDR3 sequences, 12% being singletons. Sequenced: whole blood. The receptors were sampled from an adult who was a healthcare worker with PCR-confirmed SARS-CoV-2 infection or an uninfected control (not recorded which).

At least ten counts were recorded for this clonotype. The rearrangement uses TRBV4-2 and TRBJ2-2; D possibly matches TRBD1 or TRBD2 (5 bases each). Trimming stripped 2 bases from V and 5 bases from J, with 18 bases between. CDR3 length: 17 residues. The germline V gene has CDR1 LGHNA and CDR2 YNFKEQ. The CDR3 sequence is CASSQLTGGPMTGELFF. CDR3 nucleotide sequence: TGTGCCAGCAGCCAACTTACAGGAGGCCCTATGACCGGGGAGCTGTTTTTT.

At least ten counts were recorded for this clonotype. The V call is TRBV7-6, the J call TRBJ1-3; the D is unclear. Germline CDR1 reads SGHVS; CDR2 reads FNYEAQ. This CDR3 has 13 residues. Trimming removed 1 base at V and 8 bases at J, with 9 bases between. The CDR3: CASSLEESYTIYF. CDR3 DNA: TGTGCCAGCAGCTTAGAAGAGAGCTACACCATATATTTT.

Written as DNA, the CDR3 is TGCGCCAGCAGCCAAGTTGGTTCGGGCGTCTACGAGCAGTACTTC. Residues: CASSQVGSGVYEQYF. This sequence joins TRBV4-3 and TRBJ2-7, with unresolved D. V lost 1 base to trimming and J lost 3 bases, with 13 bases between them. This CDR3 has 15 residues. Germline values: CDR1 LGHNA, CDR2 YSLEER.

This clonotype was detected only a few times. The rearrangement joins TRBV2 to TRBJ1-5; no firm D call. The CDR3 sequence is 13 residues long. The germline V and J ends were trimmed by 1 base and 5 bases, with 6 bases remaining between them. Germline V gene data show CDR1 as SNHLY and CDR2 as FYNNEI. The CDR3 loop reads CASSEGAYQPQHF. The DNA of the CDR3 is TGTGCCAGCAGTGAAGGGGCCTATCAGCCCCAGCATTTT.

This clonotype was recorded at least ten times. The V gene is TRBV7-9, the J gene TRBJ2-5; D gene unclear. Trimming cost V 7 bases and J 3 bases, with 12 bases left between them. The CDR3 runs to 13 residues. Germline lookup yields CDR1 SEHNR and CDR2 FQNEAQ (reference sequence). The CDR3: CASNTRSKETQYF. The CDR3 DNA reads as TGTGCCAGCAACACGCGAAGCAAAGAGACCCAGTACTTC.

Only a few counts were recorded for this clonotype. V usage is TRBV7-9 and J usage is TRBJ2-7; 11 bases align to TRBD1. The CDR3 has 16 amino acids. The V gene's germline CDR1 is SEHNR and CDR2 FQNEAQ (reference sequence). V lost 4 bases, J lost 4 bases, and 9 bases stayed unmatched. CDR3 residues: CASSSLRDRGIYEQYF. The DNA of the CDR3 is TGTGCCAGCAGCTCACTCCGGGACAGGGGGATTTACGAGCAGTACTTC. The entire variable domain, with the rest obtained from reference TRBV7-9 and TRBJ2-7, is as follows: DTGVSQNPRHKITKRGQNVTFRCDPISEHNRLYWYRQTLGQGPEFLTYFQNEAQLEKSRLLSDRFSAERPKGSFSTLEIQRTEQGDSAMYLCASSSLRDRGIYEQYFGPGTRLTVT.

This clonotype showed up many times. CDR3 in amino acids: CASSPGQSYNEQFF. As DNA, the CDR3 is TGTGCCAGCAGTCCGGGACAGTCCTACAATGAGCAGTTCTTC. The rearrangement joins TRBV27 to TRBJ2-1; 7 bases are shared with TRBD1. Germline loops: CDR1 MNHEY, CDR2 SMNVEV (reference sequence). CDR3 length equals 14 residues. V lost 5 bases, J lost 1 base, and 2 bases stayed unmatched.

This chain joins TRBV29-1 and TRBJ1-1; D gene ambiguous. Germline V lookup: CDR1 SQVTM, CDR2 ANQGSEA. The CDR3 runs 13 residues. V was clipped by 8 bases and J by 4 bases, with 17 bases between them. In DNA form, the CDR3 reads TGCAGCACCCGGACGGGTGATTTCACTGAAGCTTTCTTT. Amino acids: CSTRTGDFTEAFF.

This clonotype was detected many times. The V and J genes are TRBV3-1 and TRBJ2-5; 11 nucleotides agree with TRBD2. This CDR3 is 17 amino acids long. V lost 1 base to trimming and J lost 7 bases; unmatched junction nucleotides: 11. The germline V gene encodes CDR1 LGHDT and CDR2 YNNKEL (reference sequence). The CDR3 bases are TGTGCCAGCAGCCAAGGGGATAGCGGGGGGGCCAGTGGGACCCAGTACTTC. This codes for CASSQGDSGGASGTQYF.

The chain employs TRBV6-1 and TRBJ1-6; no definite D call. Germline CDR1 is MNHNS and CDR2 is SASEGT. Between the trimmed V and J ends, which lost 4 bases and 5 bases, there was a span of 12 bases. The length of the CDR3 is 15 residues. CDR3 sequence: CASSARTANNSPLHF. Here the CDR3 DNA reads TGTGCCAGCAGTGCAAGAACAGCCAATAATTCACCCCTCCACTTT.

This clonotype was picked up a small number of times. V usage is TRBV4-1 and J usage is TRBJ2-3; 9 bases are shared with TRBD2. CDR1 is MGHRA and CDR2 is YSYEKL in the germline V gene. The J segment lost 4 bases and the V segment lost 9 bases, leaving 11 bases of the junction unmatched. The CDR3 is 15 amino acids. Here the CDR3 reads CARDKGLAPADTQYF. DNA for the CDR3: TGCGCCAGGGACAAGGGACTAGCTCCGGCAGATACGCAGTATTTT.

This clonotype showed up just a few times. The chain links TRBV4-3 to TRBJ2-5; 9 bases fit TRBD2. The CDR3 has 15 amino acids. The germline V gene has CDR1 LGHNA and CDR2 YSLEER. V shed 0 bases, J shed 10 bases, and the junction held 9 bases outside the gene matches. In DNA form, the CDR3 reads TGCGCCAGCAGCCAAGATCGGGTAGCGGGGGCGGTCCAGTACTTC. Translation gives CASSQDRVAGAVQYF.

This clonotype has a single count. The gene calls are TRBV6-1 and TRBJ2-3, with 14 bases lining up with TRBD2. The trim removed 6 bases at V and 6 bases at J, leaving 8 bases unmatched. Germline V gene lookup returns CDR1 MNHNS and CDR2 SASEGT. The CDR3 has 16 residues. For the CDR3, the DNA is TGTGCCAGCAGCGGACTAGCGGGGGGCCTTGTGGATACGCAGTATTTT. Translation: CASSGLAGGLVDTQYF.

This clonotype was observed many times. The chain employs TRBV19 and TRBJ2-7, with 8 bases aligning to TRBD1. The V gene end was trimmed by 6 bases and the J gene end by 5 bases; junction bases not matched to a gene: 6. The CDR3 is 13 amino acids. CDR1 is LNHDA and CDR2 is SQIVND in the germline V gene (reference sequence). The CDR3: CASRRTGTHEQYF. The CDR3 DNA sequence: TGTGCCAGTAGAAGGACAGGGACACACGAGCAGTACTTC.

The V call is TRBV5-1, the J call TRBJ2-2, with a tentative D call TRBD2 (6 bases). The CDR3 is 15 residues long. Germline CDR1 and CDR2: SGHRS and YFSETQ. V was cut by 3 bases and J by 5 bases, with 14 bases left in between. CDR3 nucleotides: TGCGCCAGCAGCTCGGGACTCCTCGGTACCGGGGAGCTGTTTTTT. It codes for CASSSGLLGTGELFF.

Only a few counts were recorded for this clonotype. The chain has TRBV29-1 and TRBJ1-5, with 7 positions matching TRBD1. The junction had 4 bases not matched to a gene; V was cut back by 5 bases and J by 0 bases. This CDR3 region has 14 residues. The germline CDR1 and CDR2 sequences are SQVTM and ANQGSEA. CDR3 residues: CSVTTGDSNQPQHF. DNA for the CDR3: TGCAGCGTTACCACAGGGGATAGCAATCAGCCCCAGCATTTT. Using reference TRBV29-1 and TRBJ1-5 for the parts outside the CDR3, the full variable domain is SAVISQKPSRDICQRGTSLTIQCQVDSQVTMMFWYRQQPGQSLTLIATANQGSEATYESGFVIDKFPISRPNLTFSTLTVSNMSPEDSSIYLCSVTTGDSNQPQHFGDGTRLSIL.

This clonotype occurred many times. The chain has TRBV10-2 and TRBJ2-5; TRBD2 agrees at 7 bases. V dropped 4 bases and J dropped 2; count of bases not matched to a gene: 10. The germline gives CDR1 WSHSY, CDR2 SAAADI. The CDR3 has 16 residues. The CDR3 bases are TGCGCCAGCAGTGTCTCTAACCTGGGACTACAAGAGACCCAGTACTTC. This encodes CASSVSNLGLQETQYF.

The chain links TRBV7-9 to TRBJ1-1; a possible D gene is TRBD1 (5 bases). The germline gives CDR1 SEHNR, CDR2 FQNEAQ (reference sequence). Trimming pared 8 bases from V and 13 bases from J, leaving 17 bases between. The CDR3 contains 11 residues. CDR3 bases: TGTGCCAGCCCCGGCCCGGGGCGTGTTTTCTTT. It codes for CASPGPGRVFF.

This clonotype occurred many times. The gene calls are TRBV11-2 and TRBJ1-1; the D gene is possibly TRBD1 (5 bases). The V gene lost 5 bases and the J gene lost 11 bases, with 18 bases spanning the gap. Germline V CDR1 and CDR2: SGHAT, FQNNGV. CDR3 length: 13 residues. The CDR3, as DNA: TGTGCCAGCAGCCCCACGACAGACTTGGAGGCTTTCTTT. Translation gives CASSPTTDLEAFF. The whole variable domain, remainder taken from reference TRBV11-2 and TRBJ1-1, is EAGVAQSPRYKIIEKRQSVAFWCNPISGHATLYWYQQILGQGPKLLIQFQNNGVVDDSQLPKDRFSAERLKGVDSTLKIQPAKLEDSAVYLCASSPTTDLEAFFGQGTRLTVV.

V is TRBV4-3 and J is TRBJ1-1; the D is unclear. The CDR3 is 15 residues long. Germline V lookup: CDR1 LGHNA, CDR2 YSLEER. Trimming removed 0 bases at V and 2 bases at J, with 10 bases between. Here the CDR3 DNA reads TGCGCCAGCAGCCAAGACTGGCAGGTCAACACTGAAGCTTTCTTT. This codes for CASSQDWQVNTEAFF.

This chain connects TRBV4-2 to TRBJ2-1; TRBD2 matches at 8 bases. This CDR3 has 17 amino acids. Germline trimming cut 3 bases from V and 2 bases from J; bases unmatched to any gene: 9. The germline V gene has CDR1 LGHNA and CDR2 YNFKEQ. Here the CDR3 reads CASSHDGGADPYNEQFF. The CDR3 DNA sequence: TGTGCCAGCAGCCATGACGGGGGGGCCGATCCCTACAATGAGCAGTTCTTC.

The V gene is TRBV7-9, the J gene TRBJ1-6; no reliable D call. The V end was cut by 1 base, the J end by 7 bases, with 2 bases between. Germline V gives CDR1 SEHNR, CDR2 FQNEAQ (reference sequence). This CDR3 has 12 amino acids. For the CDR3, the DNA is TGTGCCAGCAGCTTAGAGAATTCACCCCTCCACTTT. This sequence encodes CASSLENSPLHF.

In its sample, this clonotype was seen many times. The CDR3 loop reads CASSSYVGKNIQYF. The CDR3 DNA reads TGTGCCAGCAGTTCCTATGTAGGCAAAAACATTCAGTACTTC. The chain has TRBV12-3 or TRBV12-4 and TRBJ2-4; D not resolved. The CDR3 is 14 residues long. Trimming left V 4 bases short and J 3 bases short, with 10 bases between.

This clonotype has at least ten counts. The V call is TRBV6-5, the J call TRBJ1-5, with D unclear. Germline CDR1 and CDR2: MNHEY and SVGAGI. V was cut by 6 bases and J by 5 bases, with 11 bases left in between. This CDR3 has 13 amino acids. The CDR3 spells CASSDGPHQPQHF. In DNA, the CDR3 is TGTGCCAGCAGCGACGGACCCCATCAGCCCCAGCATTTT.

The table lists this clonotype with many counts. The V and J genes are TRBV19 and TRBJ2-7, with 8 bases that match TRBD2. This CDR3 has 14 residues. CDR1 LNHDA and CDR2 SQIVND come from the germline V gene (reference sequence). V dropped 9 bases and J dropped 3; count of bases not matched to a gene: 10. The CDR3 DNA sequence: TGTGCCAGCCAGACTAGAGCGGGGGACTACGAGCAGTACTTC. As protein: CASQTRAGDYEQYF.

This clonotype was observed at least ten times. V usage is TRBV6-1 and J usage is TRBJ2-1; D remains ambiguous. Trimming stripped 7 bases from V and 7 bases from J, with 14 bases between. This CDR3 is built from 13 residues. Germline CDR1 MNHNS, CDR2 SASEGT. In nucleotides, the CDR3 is TGTGCCAGCATCAGGAACGTACGTAATGAGCAGTTCTTC. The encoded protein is CASIRNVRNEQFF.

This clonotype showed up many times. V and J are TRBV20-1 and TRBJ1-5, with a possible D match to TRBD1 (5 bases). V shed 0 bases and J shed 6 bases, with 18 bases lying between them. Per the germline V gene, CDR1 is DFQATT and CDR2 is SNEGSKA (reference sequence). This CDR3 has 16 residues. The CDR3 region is CSARDGSRRDGQPQHF. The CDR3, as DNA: TGCAGTGCTAGAGATGGTTCTCGCAGGGACGGTCAGCCCCAGCATTTT.

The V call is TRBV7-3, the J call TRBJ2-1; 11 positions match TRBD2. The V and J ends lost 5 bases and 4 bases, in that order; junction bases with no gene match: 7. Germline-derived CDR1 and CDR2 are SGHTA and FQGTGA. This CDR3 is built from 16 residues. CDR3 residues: CASSARTSGRYNEQFF. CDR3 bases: TGTGCCAGCAGCGCAAGAACTAGCGGGAGATACAATGAGCAGTTCTTC.

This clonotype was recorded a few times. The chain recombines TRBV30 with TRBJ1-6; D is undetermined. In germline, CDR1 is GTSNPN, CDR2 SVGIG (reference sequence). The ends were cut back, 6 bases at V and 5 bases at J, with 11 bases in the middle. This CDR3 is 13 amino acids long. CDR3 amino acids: CACTDGNNSPLHF. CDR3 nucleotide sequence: TGTGCCTGTACGGACGGAAATAATTCACCCCTCCACTTT.

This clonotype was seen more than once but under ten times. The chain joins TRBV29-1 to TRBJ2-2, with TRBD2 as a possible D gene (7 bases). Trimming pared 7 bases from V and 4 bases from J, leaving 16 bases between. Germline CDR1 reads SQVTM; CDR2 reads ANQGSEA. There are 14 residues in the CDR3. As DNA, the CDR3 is TGCAGCGCCTTGCGGGGGCAGAGCACCGGGGAGCTGTTTTTT. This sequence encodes CSALRGQSTGELFF.